A single sample is the source of the 4 T cell receptor beta chains below, sequenced in a study of molecular identifiers for immune sequencing clone quantification. TCRdb used MiXCR to reprocess the PCR reads, holding one entry per CDR3 protein. The data contain under 350,000 distinct CDR3 sequences, roughly a quarter of them seen just once; the ten biggest clones take up about 0.71%. Sequencing input: naive CD8+ T cells from blood, with Jurkat cell RNA spiked in. The subset denotes: FACS-sorted CD8+CD4-CCR7+CD45RA+ naive T cells. Every receptor here comes from a human donor in good health. Some libraries in this study had Jurkat cell RNA spiked in.

J is TRBJ1-5 and V is TRBV7-2; the D gene is possibly TRBD1 (6 bases). Germline assignment: CDR1 SGHTA and CDR2 FQGNSA. There are 15 residues in the CDR3. V lost 5 bases and J lost 1, with 12 bases in between. The CDR3 DNA reads TGTGCCAGCAGCATACAGGGCAACAGCAATCAGCCCCAGCATTTT. Protein: CASSIQGNSNQPQHF.

This clonotype was counted ten times or more. As DNA, the CDR3 is TGTGCCAGCAGCCGTAGGGATAACTACGAGCAGTACTTC. As protein: CASSRRDNYEQYF. The chain has TRBV7-8 and TRBJ2-7; the D is unclear. CDR3 length equals 13 residues. V dropped 5 bases and J dropped 3 bases, with 11 bases sitting between them. CDR1 and CDR2 from the germline V gene are SGHVS and FQNEAQ. The full variable domain, with the rest looked up from reference TRBV7-8 and TRBJ2-7, is GAGVSQSPRYKVAKRGQDVALRCDPISGHVSLFWYQQALGQGPEFLTYFQNEAQLDKSGLPSDRFFAERPEGSVSTLKIQRTQQEDSAVYLCASSRRDNYEQYFGPGTRLTVT.

This clonotype was observed at least ten times. This sequence joins TRBV14 and TRBJ2-3; the match to TRBD2 covers 7 bases. The CDR3 length is 15 residues. From germline, CDR1 is SGHDN and CDR2 FVKESK. V shed 5 bases, J shed 2 bases, and the junction held 7 bases outside the gene matches. The CDR3 DNA sequence: TGTGCCAGCAGCATCGGGACTACCAACACAGATACGCAGTATTTT. Translating it yields CASSIGTTNTDTQYF.

This clonotype was found a few times. V and J are TRBV20-1 and TRBJ2-1; D ambiguous. This CDR3 is built from 11 residues. Germline-derived CDR1 and CDR2 are DFQATT and SNEGSKA (reference sequence). Trimming stripped 6 bases from V and 5 bases from J, with 8 bases between. CDR3 DNA sequence: TGCAGTGCAATTCAGGACAATGAGCAGTTCTTC. This translates into CSAIQDNEQFF.